One and the same sample provided the 6 T cell receptor beta chains below, sequenced in a study of T cells in Graves' hyperthyroidism and ophthalmopathy. RNA transcripts were the template for amplifying TCR beta CDR3 regions. Primed by the HTBI set, a first-round RT-PCR was run on the TCR CDR3. TCRdb re-analysed the multiplex PCR reads in MiXCR, keeping a single row per CDR3 protein. This table has more than 550,000 distinct CDR3 sequences, around 20% appearing once. Sequences were obtained from blood. These TCRs come from a woman aged 45-59 years with Graves' hyperthyroidism that later progressed to Graves' ophthalmopathy.

This clonotype was recorded at least ten times. The rearrangement uses TRBV7-9 and TRBJ1-1; no firm D call. The V end lost 3 bases, the J end lost 4 bases, and 9 bases lay between the germline ends. CDR1 and CDR2 (germline): SEHNR, FQNEAQ (reference sequence). This CDR3 spans 13 amino acids. In DNA, the CDR3 is TGTGCCAGCAGCTTCCAAGAGATCACTGAAGCTTTCTTT. It yields the protein CASSFQEITEAFF. Looking up the rest from reference TRBV7-9 and TRBJ1-1 gives the full variable domain: DTGVSQNPRHKITKRGQNVTFRCDPISEHNRLYWYRQTLGQGPEFLTYFQNEAQLEKSRLLSDRFSAERPKGSFSTLEIQRTEQGDSAMYLCASSFQEITEAFFGQGTRLTVV.

This sequence joins TRBV29-1 and TRBJ1-2; 11 bases match TRBD1. Per germline, CDR1 SQVTM and CDR2 ANQGSEA. The CDR3 is 13 residues long. After removal of 6 bases from V and 4 bases from J, the junction contained 4 bases not matched to a gene. DNA for the CDR3: TGCAGCGTAACGGACAGGGGGCTCTATGGCTACACCTTC. This gives the protein CSVTDRGLYGYTF.

This clonotype has a count of ten or more. This chain uses TRBV28 with TRBJ2-5; the D gene could be TRBD1 or TRBD2 (5 bases each). The CDR3 contains 15 residues. Germline CDR1 MDHEN, CDR2 SYDVKM. Trimming took off 4 bases at V and 2 bases at J, with 14 bases between the two ends. CDR3 region: CASSSRGPKQETQYF. DNA for the CDR3: TGTGCCAGCAGTTCCCGGGGACCGAAACAAGAGACCCAGTACTTC. Based on the CDR3 plus reference TRBV28 and TRBJ2-5, the full variable domain is DVKVTQSSRYLVKRTGEKVFLECVQDMDHENMFWYRQDPGLGLRLIYFSYDVKMKEKGDIPEGYSVSREKKERFSLILESASTNQTSMYLCASSSRGPKQETQYFGPGTRLLVL.

This clonotype came up many times. The rearrangement links TRBV5-1 to TRBJ1-1; D is uncertain. The CDR3 runs to 15 residues. Trimming cost V 2 bases and J 1 base, with 12 bases left between them. Germline V CDR1 and CDR2: SGHRS, YFSETQ. The CDR3 nucleotides read TGCGCCAGCAGCTTAGGTACAAGCCGGAACACTGAAGCTTTCTTT. This encodes CASSLGTSRNTEAFF.

V usage is TRBV20-1 and J usage is TRBJ1-5; 7 bases line up with TRBD1. The CDR3 has 14 residues. V was clipped by 4 bases and J by 5 bases; unmatched bases: 8. Germline lookup yields CDR1 DFQATT and CDR2 SNEGSKA (reference sequence). CDR3 loop: CSAIPPGQYQPQHF. For the CDR3, the DNA is TGCAGTGCTATTCCCCCGGGACAGTATCAGCCCCAGCATTTT.

The sample holds a few counts of this clonotype. V is TRBV7-3 and J is TRBJ2-1; 9 bases align to TRBD2. V gave up 1 base and J gave up 10 bases; unmatched junction bases: 5. From germline, CDR1 is SGHTA and CDR2 FQGTGA. The CDR3 is 14 amino acids. In DNA form, the CDR3 reads TGTGCCAGCAGCTTAATTGGTAGCGGGGGAGAGCAGTTCTTC. Its protein product is CASSLIGSGGEQFF.